Sequencing of this TCR beta chain was carried out in a study of metastatic and nonmetastatic thyroid tumors. Study-level information: Samples came from malignant and benign thyroid patients, and repertoires were compared across blood and tumor or nodule tissue.

Authors' data handling: A papillary thyroid cancer distant-metastasis classifier was built from CDR3 differences across clinicopathological groups. MiXCR was used by TCRdb to re-call the PCR reads. It is TCRdb's table, rather than the study itself, that gives the V and J calls and clone size. This table has more than 20,000 clones, 10% to 15% appearing once. This CDR3 is 13 amino acids long. Per the germline V gene, CDR1 is SNHLY and CDR2 is FYNNEI. V was cut by 6 bases and J by 7 bases, with 13 bases left in between. The study's findings and limits: Benign nodules reportedly had significantly lower TCR beta diversity than malignant thyroid tumors in blood and tumor.

Until they underwent thyroid surgery, no patient had received any treatment. This clone was detected many times. The antigen is not known. The clonotype originates from a female donor with papillary thyroid cancer or a benign thyroid nodule (not recorded which). Some clones in this sample may be carry-over from other donors' samples. V gene TRBV2 combines with J gene TRBJ2-1, with D possibly being TRBD1 (5 bases). Sequencing was carried out using blood. Here the CDR3 DNA reads TGTGCCAGCAGGACCAGACAGTGGAATGAGCAGTTCTTC. Translated, it gives CASRTRQWNEQFF. The full variable domain, with the rest looked up from reference TRBV2 and TRBJ2-1, is EPEVTQTPSHQVTQMGQEVILRCVPISNHLYFYWYRQILGQKVEFLVSFYNNEISEKSEIFDDQFSVERPDGSNFTLKIRSTKLEDSAMYFCASRTRQWNEQFFGPGTRLTVL.